This TCR beta chain was documented in a study of T cell responses to AZD1222 COVID-19 vaccine. Study-level information: It was second doses at about 4 or about 12 weeks that were pooled.

The study's findings and limits: Only after the peak T cell response were repertoires sampled. It should be noted that donors were predominantly white British and more often female, and clonal diversity was possibly underestimated. The span of vaccine-associated CD4 TCRs extended across spike, with dominance at 160-218 and 743-854.

Germline V gene data show CDR1 as SGHTA and CDR2 as FQGNSA. Trimming pared 8 bases from V and 1 base from J, leaving 9 bases between. The CDR3 contains 13 residues. Repertoires were generated with immunoSEQ multiplex PCR, while TCRdb's copy carries only in-frame clones and drops some. The table lists 150,000 or so clones, approximately 91% of them singletons. About this clone: The antigen is not known.

This TCR derives from an adult in good health. The chain employs TRBV7-2 and TRBJ1-5, with D perhaps matching TRBD1 (6 bases). Sequencing was performed on peripheral blood, taken on day 0 of AZD1222 vaccination. The CDR3 sequence is CASRQGSNQPQHF. In nucleotides, the CDR3 is TGTGCCAGCCGCCAGGGGAGCAATCAGCCCCAGCATTTT.